Sequencing of this T cell receptor beta chain was carried out in a study of early T cells in non-severe SARS-CoV-2 infection. Study information: Chains from this unsorted whole-blood bulk RNA could not be paired. Whole-study findings and limits: Private and CD4 specificities were missed by VDJdb matching, skewed to anti-spike CD8.

Germline loops: CDR1 MNHEY, CDR2 SVGAGI. V dropped 6 bases and J dropped 6; count of bases not matched to a gene: 8. The CDR3 totals 13 residues. In this sample, this clonotype turned up many times. No antigen is known for it. Individual cDNA molecules were tagged with unique molecular identifiers. TCRdb re-called the 5' RACE reads with MiXCR, one entry per CDR3 protein. The profile shows fewer than 25,000 distinct CDR3 sequences, more than 5% of them singletons. Sequenced material: whole blood, taken at baseline. The V call is TRBV6-5, the J call TRBJ2-7, with 7 bases that match TRBD1. The clonotype comes from an adult who was a healthcare worker with PCR-confirmed SARS-CoV-2 infection or an uninfected control (not recorded which). The CDR3 loop is CASSRSGTAEQYF. In DNA form, the CDR3 reads TGTGCCAGCAGCCGATCAGGGACAGCCGAGCAGTACTTC.